Each of the 27 T cell receptor beta chains below was sequenced from the same sample in a study of CD8+CD57+ T cells in acquired aplastic anemia. The use of genomic DNA as template underpinned the TCR beta VDJ and CDR3 profiling. Using its own MiXCR run on the reads, TCRdb lists one record per CDR3 protein. The data contain 150,000 to 200,000 distinct CDR3 sequences, 55% to 65% of them seen just once; the ten biggest clones take up about 42%. Only patients with CD8+CD57+ cell expansion on flow cytometry were chosen for sequencing. The sequencing sample was made of sorted CD4+, CD8+, or CD8+CD57+ T cells (not recorded which) from PBMCs. The receptors shown here come from a human donor with aplastic anemia.

The rearrangement links TRBV27 to TRBJ1-6; 10 bases fit TRBD1. Germline loops: CDR1 MNHEY, CDR2 SMNVEV (reference sequence). CDR3 length: 16 residues. After removal of 5 bases from V and 8 bases from J, the junction contained 9 bases not matched to a gene. CDR3 amino acids: CASSPGQGKRHSPLHF. The DNA of the CDR3 is TGTGCCAGCAGTCCGGGACAGGGGAAGAGACATTCACCCCTCCACTTT.

The CDR3 is CATENTGVGYTF. The CDR3 DNA is TGTGCCACCGAGAACACAGGGGTCGGCTACACCTTC. This chain uses TRBV24-1 with TRBJ1-2, with 7 bases aligning to TRBD1. The ends lost 9 bases at V and 8 bases at J; junction bases unmatched: 8. Germline V gene sequence: CDR1 KGHDR, CDR2 SFDVKD. The CDR3 sequence is 12 residues long.

This clonotype appeared a single time. J is TRBJ2-5 and V is TRBV7-2; D may be TRBD2 (6 bases). This CDR3 is built from 14 residues. Trimming shortened V by 5 bases and J by 0 bases, and 10 bases separated the two germline ends. Germline V CDR1 and CDR2: SGHTA, FQGNSA. CDR3 nucleotide sequence: TGTGCCAGCAGCCCCGAGCGGGACCAAGAGACCCAGTACTTC. This translates into CASSPERDQETQYF.

This clonotype appeared a few times. The chain uses TRBV29-1 and TRBJ2-5; D unclear. The ends were cut back, 4 bases at V and 5 bases at J, with 8 bases in the middle. This CDR3 region has 11 residues. Germline V gene sequence: CDR1 SQVTM, CDR2 ANQGSEA. CDR3 nucleotide sequence: TGCAGCGTTGGTAAGGGCGAGACCCAGTACTTC. Translated, it gives CSVGKGETQYF. The variable domain in full, completed from reference TRBV29-1 and TRBJ2-5, reads SAVISQKPSRDICQRGTSLTIQCQVDSQVTMMFWYRQQPGQSLTLIATANQGSEATYESGFVIDKFPISRPNLTFSTLTVSNMSPEDSSIYLCSVGKGETQYFGPGTRLLVL.

This chain uses TRBV7-3 with TRBJ2-5, with a weak D call TRBD1 (6 bases). In germline, CDR1 is SGHTA, CDR2 FQGTGA. V lost 2 bases, J lost 5 bases, and 9 bases lay in between. This CDR3 is built from 13 residues. The CDR3 loop reads CASSLDDRETQYF. Here the CDR3 DNA reads TGTGCCAGCAGCTTAGACGACAGGGAGACCCAGTACTTC.

The DNA of the CDR3 is TGCAGTGCTAGGGCCGATCTGAACACTGAAGCTTTCTTT. Translation gives CSARADLNTEAFF. The chain uses TRBV20-1 and TRBJ1-1; D is unclear. Germline V gene sequence: CDR1 DFQATT, CDR2 SNEGSKA (reference sequence). This CDR3 comprises 13 residues. V was clipped by 3 bases and J by 0 bases, with 8 bases between them.

This clonotype showed up just a few times. This sequence joins TRBV10-1 and TRBJ2-7, with 8 positions matching TRBD2. The germline gives CDR1 WNHNN, CDR2 SYGVQD (reference sequence). The CDR3 has 15 residues. V was pared by 2 bases and J by 0 bases, with 3 bases of the junction left unmatched. The chain's CDR3 is CASSETSGSSYEQYF. In DNA form, the CDR3 reads TGCGCCAGCAGTGAGACTAGCGGAAGCTCCTACGAGCAGTACTTC.

In the case of this clonotype: A much larger clonotype is one base distant, so this may be a read error. This CDR3 fails to terminate in the conserved phenylalanine or tryptophan, so it likely reflects a read error. The chain combines TRBV12-5 with TRBJ2-2; 10 nucleotides match TRBD1. Losses at the gene ends were 3 bases for V and 5 bases for J; bases not matched to a gene: 3. Looked up from germline, CDR1 is LGHNT and CDR2 is FRNRAP. CDR3 size: 15 residues. The CDR3 sequence is CASGFRTGGTGELFS. The DNA of the CDR3 is TGTGCTAGTGGTTTCCGGACAGGGGGGACCGGGGAGCTGTTTTCT.

This clonotype was observed at least ten times. This chain uses TRBV5-1 with TRBJ2-7; 9 bases fit TRBD2. The germline V gene encodes CDR1 SGHRS and CDR2 YFSETQ. The trim removed 3 bases at V and 1 base at J, leaving 2 bases unmatched. The CDR3 runs 14 residues. The CDR3, as DNA: TGCGCCAGCAGCTGGGCGGGGGGGTCCTACGAGCAGTACTTC. This encodes CASSWAGGSYEQYF.

The gene calls are TRBV9 and TRBJ1-2, with D hard to call. Germline V CDR1 and CDR2: SGDLS, YYNGEE. V was cut by 0 bases and J by 4 bases, with 7 bases left in between. The CDR3 is 13 amino acids. The CDR3: CASSVDSTYGYTF. As DNA, the CDR3 is TGTGCCAGCAGCGTAGACTCTACCTATGGCTACACCTTC.

The rearrangement links TRBV7-3 to TRBJ2-1; 13 positions match TRBD2. V shed 5 bases and J 9 bases; nucleotides not matched to a gene: 10. Per germline, CDR1 SGHTA and CDR2 FQGTGA. This CDR3 comprises 16 residues. Here the CDR3 DNA reads TGTGCCAGCAGCCCGGCCGGGACTAGCGGGATTAGTGAGCAGTTCTTC. This gives the protein CASSPAGTSGISEQFF.

This clonotype came up many times. The chain joins TRBV6-4 to TRBJ1-1, with a possible D match to TRBD1 (6 bases). The germline V and J ends were trimmed by 6 bases and 3 bases, with 17 bases remaining between them. CDR1 is MRHNA and CDR2 is SNTAGT in the germline V gene. The CDR3 covers 15 residues. This chain's CDR3 is CASSPRAGAYTEAFF. DNA for the CDR3: TGTGCCAGCAGCCCCCGGGCGGGGGCGTACACTGAAGCTTTCTTT.

This clonotype was observed a few times. The V gene is TRBV10-3, the J gene TRBJ2-1; D might be TRBD2 (6 bases). Per the germline V gene, CDR1 is ENHRY and CDR2 is SYGVKD. Between the trimmed V and J ends, which lost 8 bases and 8 bases, there was a span of 13 bases. CDR3 length equals 12 residues. The CDR3 DNA reads TGTGCCATCGCCAGGGAGGTTGATGAGCAGTTCTTC. Translating gives CAIAREVDEQFF.

This clonotype appeared once. The chain recombines TRBV5-1 with TRBJ2-7; D might be TRBD1 or TRBD2, each matching 5 bases. This CDR3 spans 15 amino acids. The V and J ends lost 7 bases and 6 bases respectively, with 23 bases between them. In germline, CDR1 is SGHRS, CDR2 YFSETQ. CDR3 DNA sequence: TGCGCCAGCTCACTCACCGGGACCCCGAGCACCGAGCAGTACTTC. It codes for CASSLTGTPSTEQYF.

The chain recombines TRBV7-9 with TRBJ1-2; D may be TRBD1 (5 bases). Germline CDR1 SEHNR, CDR2 FQNEAQ (reference sequence). Deletions cut 5 bases from V and 3 bases from J, with 13 bases between. CDR3 size: 14 residues. CDR3 residues: CASSPGGTDYGYTF. The DNA of the CDR3 is TGTGCCAGCAGCCCCGGAGGGACGGACTATGGCTACACCTTC.

The CDR3 here is CSARDPLSVGAYEQYF. The CDR3 nucleotides read TGCAGTGCTAGAGACCCGTTGTCAGTCGGCGCCTACGAGCAGTACTTC. The rearrangement joins TRBV20-1 to TRBJ2-7, with D hard to call. The CDR3 has 16 amino acids. CDR1 is DFQATT and CDR2 is SNEGSKA in the germline V gene (reference sequence). The ends were cut back, 0 bases at V and 2 bases at J, with 17 bases in the middle.

The rearrangement uses TRBV5-1 and TRBJ1-1; D unresolved. CDR1 is SGHRS, CDR2 YFSETQ, per germline. Trimming removed 3 bases at V and 2 bases at J, with 5 bases between. The CDR3 is 12 residues long. CDR3 loop: CASSSVNTEAFF. In DNA form, the CDR3 reads TGCGCCAGCAGCTCGGTTAACACTGAAGCTTTCTTT.

The V and J genes are TRBV19 and TRBJ1-1, with unresolved D. V lost 10 bases and J 5 bases, leaving 17 bases between the germline ends. CDR3 length: 13 residues. Germline CDR1 reads LNHDA; CDR2 reads SQIVND (reference sequence). The CDR3 coding sequence is TGTGCCACTTTCACCGGACTGCGGACTGAAGCTTTCTTT. This sequence encodes CATFTGLRTEAFF.

The rearrangement joins TRBV9 to TRBJ1-2; the D is unclear. Germline values: CDR1 SGDLS, CDR2 YYNGEE. The length of the CDR3 is 10 residues. Trimming stripped 4 bases from V and 13 bases from J, with 11 bases between. The CDR3 region has the DNA TGTGCCAGCAGCACTTCACCCGCCACCTTC. It encodes CASSTSPATF.

This clonotype has just one count. As the CDR3 is not closed by the conserved phenylalanine or tryptophan, this likely results from a read error. The DNA is left out, because the CDR3 cannot be placed on it with certainty; the CDR3 is given as TCRdb lists it. The rearrangement joins TRBV6-1 to TRBJ1-6; the D call TRBD1 from the table was never checked on the DNA. Germline V gives CDR1 MNHNS, CDR2 SASEGT. The CDR3 comprises 9 residues, both ends counted. This CDR3 is CASSEPGHS.

V is TRBV20-1 and J is TRBJ1-1; D is undetermined. Deletions cut 6 bases from V and 5 bases from J, with 13 bases between. From germline, CDR1 is DFQATT and CDR2 SNEGSKA (reference sequence). The CDR3 runs 12 residues. The CDR3 DNA sequence: TGCAGTGCCCTTCCCCCGGGAACTGAAGCTTTCTTT. It codes for CSALPPGTEAFF.

In its sample, this clonotype was seen once. CDR3 in DNA: TGTGCCAGCAGCTTGTGGGTGACGGTTAACACCGGGGAGCTGTTTTTT. Translation gives CASSLWVTVNTGELFF. The rearrangement links TRBV7-2 to TRBJ2-2; no clear D. CDR3 length equals 16 residues. Deletions cut 3 bases from V and 2 bases from J, with 13 bases between. The germline CDR1 and CDR2 sequences are SGHTA and FQGNSA.

With respect to this clonotype: The CDR3 does not end in the conserved phenylalanine or tryptophan, so this is likely a read error. The chain employs TRBV19 and TRBJ2-3; 9 nucleotides match TRBD2. The length of the CDR3 is 16 residues. Germline V gives CDR1 LNHDA, CDR2 SQIVND (reference sequence). With V trimmed by 5 bases and J by 4 bases, 10 bases remained unmatched. CDR3: CASSLFAGGSADTQYL. The DNA for the CDR3 is TGTGCCAGTAGTCTCTTTGCGGGGGGGTCAGCAGATACGCAGTATCTT.

This clonotype appeared a single time. A clone one base away is much larger, so this may be a read error. The chain couples TRBV7-8 to TRBJ2-3, with 14 bases identical to TRBD2. CDR1 and CDR2 (germline): SGHVS, FQNEAQ. The CDR3 has 17 amino acids. The DNA of the CDR3 is TGTGCCAGCAGCTTAGGGACTAGCGGGGGGCTCACAGATATGCAGTATTTT. This gives the protein CASSLGTSGGLTDMQYF.

This clonotype appeared a single time. A much bigger clone sits one base away, suggesting this may be a read error. The chain couples TRBV11-2 to TRBJ2-2; TRBD2 is a possible D gene (5 bases). The CDR3 loop spans 13 amino acids. The germline gives CDR1 SGHAT, CDR2 FQNNGV. CDR3 sequence reads: CASSPGNTWELFF. The CDR3 nucleotides read TGTGCCAGCAGCCCGGGAAACACCTGGGAGCTGTTTTTT. Combining the CDR3 with reference TRBV11-2 and TRBJ2-2 gives the whole variable domain EAGVAQSPRYKIIEKRQSVAFWCNPISGHATLYWYQQILGQGPKLLIQFQNNGVVDDSQLPKDRFSAERLKGVDSTLKIQPAKLEDSAVYLCASSPGNTWELFFGEGSRLTVL.

The chain employs TRBV12-3 or TRBV12-4 and TRBJ1-1, with a weak D call TRBD1 (5 bases). The CDR3 has 15 residues. Trimming removed 6 bases at V and 7 bases at J, with 21 bases between. This CDR3 is CASRPLAGGYNEAFF. CDR3 bases: TGTGCCAGCAGGCCACTAGCGGGGGGGTACAATGAAGCTTTCTTT.

The rearrangement links TRBV20-1 to TRBJ2-3, with TRBD2 matching 10 bases. Losses at the gene ends were 6 bases for V and 3 bases for J; bases not matched to a gene: 9. The germline CDR1 and CDR2 sequences are DFQATT and SNEGSKA (reference sequence). The CDR3 length is 15 residues. The CDR3 reads CSATLSGRDTDTQYF. The DNA of the CDR3 is TGCAGTGCCACTCTGAGCGGGAGGGATACAGATACGCAGTATTTT.